A selection of T cell receptor beta chains follows, all from one sample in a study of blood T cell repertoires in COVID-19. Sequenced by immunoSEQ multiplex PCR; TCRdb stores in-frame clones only, minus some. This table holds approximately 300,000 clones, roughly 90% found once. The sequencing input was PBMCs or T cells enriched from blood (not recorded which). Source of these receptors: a woman aged 30 to 39 who had been exposed to COVID-19. Each CDR3 is given without its conserved first and last residue.

CDR3 | J | V
ASSSRLGGTEAF | TRBJ1-1 | TRBV7-8
ASSQDPGFLYGYT | TRBJ1-2 | TRBV4-1
ASSQDVRGNYGYT | TRBJ1-2 | TRBV4-3
ASSQGAGVYNEQF | TRBJ2-1 | TRBV3-1/TRBV3-2
ASSRDSSGNTIY | TRBJ1-3 | TRBV3-1/TRBV3-2
ASSYSPGGITEAF | TRBJ1-1 | TRBV6-5
ASSTRTGGIPDTQY | TRBJ2-3 | TRBV5-1
ASSPQGNTEAF | TRBJ1-1 | TRBV5-6
ASSLWGRENIQY | TRBJ2-4 | TRBV11-1
ASSLGTDGSPLH | TRBJ1-6 | TRBV7-9
ASSELGQGPYEQY | TRBJ2-7 | TRBV6-1
ASSFGQGQDEQY | TRBJ2-7 | TRBV5-4
ASSLTGSWANEKLF | TRBJ1-4 | TRBV5-6
ASSIFDGGNYYNEQF | TRBJ2-1 | TRBV19
ASSQVTGFTTNEKLF | TRBJ1-4 | TRBV3-1/TRBV3-2
AISGSTGGTSGANVLT | TRBJ2-6 | TRBV10-3
ASSHPKGGWTNEKLF | TRBJ1-4 | TRBV4-1
ACLPGTGETGELF | TRBJ2-2 | TRBV19
ASSLFPGQGVSPLH | TRBJ1-6 | TRBV27
ASSLEPDRNYEQY | TRBJ2-7 | TRBV5-1
ASTDGGRDGYT | TRBJ1-2 | TRBV7-9
ATCGTEWGDTQY | TRBJ2-3 | TRBV24-1
ASRSARTGGFNEQF | TRBJ2-1 | TRBV19
ASSFDRVGYT | TRBJ1-2 | TRBV5-5
ASTPSGTDTQY | TRBJ2-3 | TRBV18
ASSQDTEAF | TRBJ1-1 | TRBV19
ASSKRQGREQY | TRBJ2-7 | TRBV7-2
ASSSRGQPQH | TRBJ1-5 | TRBV3-1/TRBV3-2
ASSLFSSGEKLF | TRBJ1-4 | TRBV6-5